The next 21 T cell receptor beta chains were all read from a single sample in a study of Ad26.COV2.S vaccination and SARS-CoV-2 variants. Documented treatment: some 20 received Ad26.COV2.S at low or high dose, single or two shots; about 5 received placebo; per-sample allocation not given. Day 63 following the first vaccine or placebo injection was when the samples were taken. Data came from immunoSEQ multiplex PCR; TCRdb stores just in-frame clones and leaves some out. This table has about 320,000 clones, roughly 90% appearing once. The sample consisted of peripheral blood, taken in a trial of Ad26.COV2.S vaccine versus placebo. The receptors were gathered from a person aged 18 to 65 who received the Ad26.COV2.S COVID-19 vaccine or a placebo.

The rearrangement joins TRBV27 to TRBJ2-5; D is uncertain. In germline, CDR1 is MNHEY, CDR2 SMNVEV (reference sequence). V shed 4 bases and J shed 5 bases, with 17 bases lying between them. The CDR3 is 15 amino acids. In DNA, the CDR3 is TGTGCCAGCAGTTATTCTTGGGCCCTGACGGAGACCCAGTACTTC. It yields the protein CASSYSWALTETQYF.

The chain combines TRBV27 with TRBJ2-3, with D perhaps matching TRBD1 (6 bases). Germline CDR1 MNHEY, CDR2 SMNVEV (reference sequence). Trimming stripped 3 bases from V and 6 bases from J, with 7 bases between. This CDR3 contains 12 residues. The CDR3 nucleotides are TGTGCCAGCAGTTTTAGGGGGGATACGCAGTATTTT. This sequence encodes CASSFRGDTQYF.

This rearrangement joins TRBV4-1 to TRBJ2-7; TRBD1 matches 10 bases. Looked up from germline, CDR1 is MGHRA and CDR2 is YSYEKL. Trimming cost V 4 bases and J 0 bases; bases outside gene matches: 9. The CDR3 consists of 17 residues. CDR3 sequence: CASSPQGGQGPSYEQYV. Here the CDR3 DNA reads TGCGCCAGCAGCCCACAAGGGGGACAGGGGCCCTCCTACGAGCAGTACGTC.

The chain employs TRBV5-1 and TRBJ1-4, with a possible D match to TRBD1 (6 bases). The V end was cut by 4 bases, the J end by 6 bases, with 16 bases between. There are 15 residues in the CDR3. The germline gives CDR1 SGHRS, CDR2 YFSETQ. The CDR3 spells CASSLSGHRDEKLFF. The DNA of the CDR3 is TGCGCCAGCAGCCTATCGGGACACCGGGATGAAAAACTGTTTTTT.

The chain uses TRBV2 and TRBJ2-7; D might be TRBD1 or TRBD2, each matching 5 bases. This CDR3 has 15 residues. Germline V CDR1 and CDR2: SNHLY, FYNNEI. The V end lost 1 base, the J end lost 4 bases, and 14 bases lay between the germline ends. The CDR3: CASSEGDPFGYEQYF. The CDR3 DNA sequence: TGTGCCAGCAGTGAAGGGGACCCCTTCGGTTACGAGCAGTACTTC.

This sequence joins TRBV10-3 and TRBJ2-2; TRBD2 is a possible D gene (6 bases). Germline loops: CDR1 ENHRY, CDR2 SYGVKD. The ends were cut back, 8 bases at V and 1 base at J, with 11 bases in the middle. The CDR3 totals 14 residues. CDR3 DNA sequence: TGTGCCATCGCCGGGACTTTGAACACCGGGGAGCTGTTTTTT. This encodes CAIAGTLNTGELFF.

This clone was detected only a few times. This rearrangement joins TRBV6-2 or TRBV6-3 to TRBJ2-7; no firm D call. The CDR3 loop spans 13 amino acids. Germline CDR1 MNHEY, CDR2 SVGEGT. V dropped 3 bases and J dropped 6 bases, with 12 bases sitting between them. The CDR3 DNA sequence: TGTGCCAGCAGTTATACAGATCCCCTCGAGCAGTACGTC. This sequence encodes CASSYTDPLEQYV.

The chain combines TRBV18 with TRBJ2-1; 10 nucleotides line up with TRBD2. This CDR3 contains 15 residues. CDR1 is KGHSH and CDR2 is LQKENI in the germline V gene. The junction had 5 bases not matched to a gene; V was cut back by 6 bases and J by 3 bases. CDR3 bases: TGTGCCAGCTCGTCTCTAGCGGGAGACTACAATGAGCAGTTCTTC. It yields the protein CASSSLAGDYNEQFF. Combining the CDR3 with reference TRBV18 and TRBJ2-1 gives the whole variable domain NAGVMQNPRHLVRRRGQEARLRCSPMKGHSHVYWYRQLPEEGLKFMVYLQKENIIDESGMPKERFSAEFPKEGPSILRIQQVVRGDSAAYFCASSSLAGDYNEQFFGPGTRLTVL.

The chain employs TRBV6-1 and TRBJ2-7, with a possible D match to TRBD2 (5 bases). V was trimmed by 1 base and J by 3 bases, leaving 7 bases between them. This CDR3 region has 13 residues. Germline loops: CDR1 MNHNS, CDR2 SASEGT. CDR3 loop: CASSEDAGYEQYF. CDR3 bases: TGTGCCAGCAGTGAAGATGCGGGCTACGAGCAGTACTTC.

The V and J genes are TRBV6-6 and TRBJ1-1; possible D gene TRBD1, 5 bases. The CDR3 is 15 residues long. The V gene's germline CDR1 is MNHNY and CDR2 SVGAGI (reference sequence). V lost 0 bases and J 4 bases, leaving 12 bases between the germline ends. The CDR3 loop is CASSYSMGGVTEAFF. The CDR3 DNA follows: TGTGCCAGCAGTTACTCTATGGGGGGGGTCACTGAAGCTTTCTTT.

The CDR3: CASSQGLLGQMNTEAFF. For the CDR3, the DNA is TGCGCCAGCAGCCAAGGCCTTCTGGGACAGATGAACACTGAAGCTTTCTTT. The chain combines TRBV4-1 with TRBJ1-1, with 7 bases lining up with TRBD1. The CDR3 extends over 17 amino acids. The germline V gene has CDR1 MGHRA and CDR2 YSYEKL. The J segment lost 0 bases and the V segment lost 1 base, leaving 8 bases of the junction unmatched.

CDR3 protein: CASSLLAGGPTDTQYF. In nucleotides, the CDR3 is TGTGCCAGCAGCTTACTAGCGGGGGGCCCTACAGATACGCAGTATTTT. The V and J genes are TRBV7-3 and TRBJ2-3; TRBD2 agrees at 11 bases. With V trimmed by 2 bases and J by 3 bases, 4 bases remained unmatched. CDR3 size: 16 residues. The germline gives CDR1 SGHTA, CDR2 FQGTGA.

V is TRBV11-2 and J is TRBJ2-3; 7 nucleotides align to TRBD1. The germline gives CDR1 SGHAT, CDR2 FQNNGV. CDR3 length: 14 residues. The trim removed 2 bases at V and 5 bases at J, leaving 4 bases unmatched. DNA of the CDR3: TGTGCCAGCAGCTTAAGGGGGCCAATAGATACGCAGTATTTT. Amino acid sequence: CASSLRGPIDTQYF. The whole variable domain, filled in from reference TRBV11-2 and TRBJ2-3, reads EAGVAQSPRYKIIEKRQSVAFWCNPISGHATLYWYQQILGQGPKLLIQFQNNGVVDDSQLPKDRFSAERLKGVDSTLKIQPAKLEDSAVYLCASSLRGPIDTQYFGPGTRLTVL.

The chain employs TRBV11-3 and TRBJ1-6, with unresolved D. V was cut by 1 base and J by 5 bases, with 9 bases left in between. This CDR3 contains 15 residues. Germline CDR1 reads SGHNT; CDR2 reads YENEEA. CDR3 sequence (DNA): TGTGCCAGCAGCTTAGTAGGGCAGAATAATTCACCCCTCCACTTT. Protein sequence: CASSLVGQNNSPLHF.

CDR3: CASSVGGLSYNEQFF. The DNA for the CDR3 is TGTGCCAGCAGCGTAGGAGGGTTATCCTACAATGAGCAGTTCTTC. The chain recombines TRBV9 with TRBJ2-1; D may be TRBD2 (5 bases). Germline-derived CDR1 and CDR2 are SGDLS and YYNGEE. V shed 0 bases and J shed 1 base, with 8 bases lying between them. The CDR3 consists of 15 residues.

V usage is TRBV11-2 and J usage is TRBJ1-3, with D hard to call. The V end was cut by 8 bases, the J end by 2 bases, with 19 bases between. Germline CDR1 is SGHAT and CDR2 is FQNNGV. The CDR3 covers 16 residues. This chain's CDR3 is CASRPGEFFTGNTIYF. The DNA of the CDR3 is TGTGCCAGCCGTCCCGGTGAGTTTTTTACTGGAAACACCATATATTTT.

The DNA of the CDR3 is TGTGCCAGCAGTGATCCCCGGGACGGAGGCGAGCAGTACGTC. Translation: CASSDPRDGGEQYV. The chain couples TRBV2 to TRBJ2-7; D may correspond to TRBD1 or TRBD2 (5 bases each). Germline assignment: CDR1 SNHLY and CDR2 FYNNEI. V was shortened by 3 bases and J by 6 bases, with 15 bases between the two germline ends. This CDR3 is 14 amino acids long.

CDR3 sequence (DNA): TGTGCCACCAGCAGAGACCCGGGACCCTATGGCTACACCTTC. Protein sequence: CATSRDPGPYGYTF. The chain couples TRBV15 to TRBJ1-2, with D possibly being TRBD1 (5 bases). Per the germline V gene, CDR1 is LNHNV and CDR2 is YYDKDF (reference sequence). The CDR3 covers 14 residues. Trimming took off 0 bases at V and 4 bases at J, with 9 bases between the two ends.

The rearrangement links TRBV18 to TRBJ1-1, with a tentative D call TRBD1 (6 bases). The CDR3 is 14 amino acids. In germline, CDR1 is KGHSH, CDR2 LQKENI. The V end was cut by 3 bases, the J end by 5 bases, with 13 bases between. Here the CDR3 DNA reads TGTGCCAGCTCACCCCAGAGGGGGACTACTGAAGCTTTCTTT. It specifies CASSPQRGTTEAFF.

CDR3: CASSPSWTGGSPLHF. CDR3 nucleotides: TGTGCCAGCAGTCCATCATGGACAGGAGGCTCACCCCTCCACTTT. V gene TRBV6-5 combines with J gene TRBJ1-6; the match to TRBD1 covers 7 bases. The CDR3 covers 15 residues. In germline, CDR1 is MNHEY, CDR2 SVGAGI. V trimming: 5 bases; J trimming: 10 bases; junction bases outside the gene matches: 11.

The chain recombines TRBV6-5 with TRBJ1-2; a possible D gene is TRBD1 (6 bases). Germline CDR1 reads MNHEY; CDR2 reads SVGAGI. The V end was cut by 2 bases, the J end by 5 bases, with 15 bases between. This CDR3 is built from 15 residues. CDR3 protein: CASSYGRGAAYGYTF. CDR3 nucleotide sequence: TGTGCCAGCAGTTACGGGCGGGGGGCGGCGTATGGCTACACCTTC.